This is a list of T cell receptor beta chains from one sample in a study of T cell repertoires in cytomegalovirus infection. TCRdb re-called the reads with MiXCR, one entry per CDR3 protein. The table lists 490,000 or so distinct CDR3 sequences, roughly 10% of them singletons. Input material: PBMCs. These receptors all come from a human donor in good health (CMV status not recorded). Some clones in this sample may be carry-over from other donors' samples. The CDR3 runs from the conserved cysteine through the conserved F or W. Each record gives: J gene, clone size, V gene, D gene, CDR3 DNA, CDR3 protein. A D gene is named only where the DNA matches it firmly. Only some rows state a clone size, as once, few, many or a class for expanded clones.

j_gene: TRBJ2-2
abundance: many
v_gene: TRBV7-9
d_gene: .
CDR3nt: TGTGCCAGCAGCCAAAGGCTAGCGAACACCGGGGAGCTGTTTTTT
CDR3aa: CASSQRLANTGELFF

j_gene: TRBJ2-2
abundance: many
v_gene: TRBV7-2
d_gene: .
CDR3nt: TGTGCCAGCAGCCTCCCGCAGTCTTATGTGCCCACCGGGGAGCTGTTTTTT
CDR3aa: CASSLPQSYVPTGELFF

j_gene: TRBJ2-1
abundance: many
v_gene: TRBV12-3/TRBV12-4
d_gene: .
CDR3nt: TGTGCCAGCACCAGGGAATCCTACAATGAGCAGTTCTTC
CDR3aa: CASTRESYNEQFF

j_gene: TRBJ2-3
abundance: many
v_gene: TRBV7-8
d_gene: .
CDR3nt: TGTGCCAGCAGCCCAACGGGACCGAGCACAGATACGCAGTATTTT
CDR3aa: CASSPTGPSTDTQYF

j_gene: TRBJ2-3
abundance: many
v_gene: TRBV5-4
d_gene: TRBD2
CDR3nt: TGTGCCAGCAGTTCCCCGGGACTAGCGGGGAGCTACACAGATACGCAGTATTTT
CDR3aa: CASSSPGLAGSYTDTQYF

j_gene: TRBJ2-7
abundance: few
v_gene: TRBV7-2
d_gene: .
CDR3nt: TGTGCCAGCAGCTTAGCCCACGTTTCCTACGAGCAGTACTTC
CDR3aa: CASSLAHVSYEQYF

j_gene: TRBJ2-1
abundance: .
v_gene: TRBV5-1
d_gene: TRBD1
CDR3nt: TGCGCCAGCAGCTTTCGGACAGGCTATGAGCAGTTCTTC
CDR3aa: CASSFRTGYEQFF

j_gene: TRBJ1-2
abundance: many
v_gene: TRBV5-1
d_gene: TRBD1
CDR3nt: TGCGCCAGCAGCTTGGGACAGGGGTTTATCTATGGCTACACCTTC
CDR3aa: CASSLGQGFIYGYTF

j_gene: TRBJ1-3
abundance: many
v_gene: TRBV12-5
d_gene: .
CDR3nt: TGTGCTAGTGCCTTTATCGGAAACACCATATATTTT
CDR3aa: CASAFIGNTIYF

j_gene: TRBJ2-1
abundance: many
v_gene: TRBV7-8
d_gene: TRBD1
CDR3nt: TGTGCCAGCAGCCTCACTTCCTCGACAGGGTGGGGGAACAATGAGCAGTTCTTC
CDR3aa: CASSLTSSTGWGNNEQFF

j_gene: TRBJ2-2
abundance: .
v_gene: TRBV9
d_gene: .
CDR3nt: TGTGCCAGCAGCCCCGTATTCGTGAGTGGGGAGCTGTTTTTT
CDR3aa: CASSPVFVSGELFF

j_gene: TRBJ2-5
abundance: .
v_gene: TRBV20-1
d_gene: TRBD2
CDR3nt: TGCAGTGCTAGGGGCGGAAACAGCGGGACAGAGACCCAGTACTTC
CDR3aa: CSARGGNSGTETQYF

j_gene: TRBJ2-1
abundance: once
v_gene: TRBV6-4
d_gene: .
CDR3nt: TGTGCCAGCAGAAAAGACGGGTACAATGAGCAGTTCTTC
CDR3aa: CASRKDGYNEQFF

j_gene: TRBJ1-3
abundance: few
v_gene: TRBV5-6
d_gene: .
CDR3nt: TGTGCCAGCGGATCCCAGGGGTCCTCTGGAAACACCATATATTTT
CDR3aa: CASGSQGSSGNTIYF

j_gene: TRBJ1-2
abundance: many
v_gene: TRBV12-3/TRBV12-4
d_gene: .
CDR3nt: TGTGCCAGCAGTTTCCAACACAGTGGGAACTATGGCTACACCTTC
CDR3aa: CASSFQHSGNYGYTF

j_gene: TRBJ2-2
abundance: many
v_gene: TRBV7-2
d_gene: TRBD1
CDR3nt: TGTGCCAGCAGTTTACGACAGGGACCCGGGGAGCTGTTTTTT
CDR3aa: CASSLRQGPGELFF

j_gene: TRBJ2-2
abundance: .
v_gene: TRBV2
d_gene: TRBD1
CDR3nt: TGTGCCAGCAGAGATACCGGGACAGGGGGGCCCGGGGAGCTGTTTTTT
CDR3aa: CASRDTGTGGPGELFF

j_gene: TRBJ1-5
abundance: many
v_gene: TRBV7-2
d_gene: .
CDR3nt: TGTGCCAGCAGCTTAGAACCCCATCAGCCCCAGCATTTT
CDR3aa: CASSLEPHQPQHF

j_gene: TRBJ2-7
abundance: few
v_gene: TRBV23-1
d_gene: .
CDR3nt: TGCGCCAGCAGTCATTCGACTAGGAGCTCCTACGAGCAGTACTTC
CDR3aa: CASSHSTRSSYEQYF

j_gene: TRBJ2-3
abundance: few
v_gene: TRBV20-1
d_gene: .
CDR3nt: TGCAGTGCTAGAGATCCTCTCACAGATACGCAGTATTTT
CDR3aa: CSARDPLTDTQYF

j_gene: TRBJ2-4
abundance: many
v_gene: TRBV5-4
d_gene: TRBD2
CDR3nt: TGTGCCAGCAGCTTGGGGGGGCAGATAGGGAGGGCTAGCGGGACCAAAAACATTCAGTACTTC
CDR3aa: CASSLGGQIGRASGTKNIQYF

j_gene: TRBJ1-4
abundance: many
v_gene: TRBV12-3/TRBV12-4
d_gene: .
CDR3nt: TGTGCCAGCAGACCGGGACGAGCTGAAAAACTGTTTTTT
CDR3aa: CASRPGRAEKLFF

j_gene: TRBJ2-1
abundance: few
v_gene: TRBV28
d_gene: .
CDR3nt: TGTGCCAGCAGTGTGACCTCCATCAATGAGCAGTTCTTC
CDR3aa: CASSVTSINEQFF

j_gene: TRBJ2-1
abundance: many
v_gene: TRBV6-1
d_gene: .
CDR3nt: TGTGCCAGCAGCCGGGTCCCCCCGGGGAATGAGCAGTTCTTC
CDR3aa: CASSRVPPGNEQFF

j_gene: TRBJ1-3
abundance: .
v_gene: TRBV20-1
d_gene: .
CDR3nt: TGCAGTGCCCCAGAGGGGGTTGGAAACACCATATATTTT
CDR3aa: CSAPEGVGNTIYF

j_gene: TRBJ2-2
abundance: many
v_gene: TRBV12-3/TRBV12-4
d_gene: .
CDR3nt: TGTGCCAGCAGTGATGAGACCGGGGAGCTGTTTTTT
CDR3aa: CASSDETGELFF

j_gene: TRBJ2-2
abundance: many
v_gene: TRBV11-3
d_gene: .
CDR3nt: TGTGCCAGCAGCGCATCCCCGGGACAGAACACCGGGGAGCTGTTTTTT
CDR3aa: CASSASPGQNTGELFF

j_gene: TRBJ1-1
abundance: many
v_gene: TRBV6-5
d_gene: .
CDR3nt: TGTGCCAGCAGTTACTCTGGTAACCTGAACACTGAAGCTTTCTTT
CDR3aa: CASSYSGNLNTEAFF

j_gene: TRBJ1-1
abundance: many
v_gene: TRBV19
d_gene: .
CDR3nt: TGTGCCAGTAGTCCGATACAGGGTAGTGGATCCGTTGAAGCTTTCTTT
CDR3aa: CASSPIQGSGSVEAFF

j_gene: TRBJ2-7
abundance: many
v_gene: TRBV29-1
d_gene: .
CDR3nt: TGCAGCGTTGAGGGGGGAGCGCTAAGCTACGAGCAGTACTTC
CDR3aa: CSVEGGALSYEQYF

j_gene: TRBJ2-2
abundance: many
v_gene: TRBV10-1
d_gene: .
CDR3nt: TGCGCCTGTGGGGGACTTAACACCGGGGAGCTGTTTTTT
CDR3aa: CACGGLNTGELFF

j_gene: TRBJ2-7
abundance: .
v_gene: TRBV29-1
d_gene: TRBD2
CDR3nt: TGCAGCGTCGTCCGGAGCGGGAACCGATACGAGCAGTACTTC
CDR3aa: CSVVRSGNRYEQYF

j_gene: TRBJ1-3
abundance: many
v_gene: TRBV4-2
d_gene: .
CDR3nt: TGTGCCAGCAGCCGACAAATTGCAGGGAATTCCGGAAACACCATATATTTT
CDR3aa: CASSRQIAGNSGNTIYF

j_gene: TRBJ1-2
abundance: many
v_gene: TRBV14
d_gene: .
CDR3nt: TGTGCCAGCAGCCAAGAGAGGCTTCCCAGCCGCTATGGCTACACCTTC
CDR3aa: CASSQERLPSRYGYTF

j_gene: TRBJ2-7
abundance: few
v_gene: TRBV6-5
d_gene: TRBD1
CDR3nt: TGTGCCAGCAGTTACTCGACAGGGGCCTCCTACGAGCAGTACTTC
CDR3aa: CASSYSTGASYEQYF

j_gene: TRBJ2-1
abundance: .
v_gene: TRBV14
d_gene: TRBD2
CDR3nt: TGTGCCAGCAGCCAAGCTATGCTAGCGGGGTACAATGAGCAGTTCTTC
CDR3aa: CASSQAMLAGYNEQFF

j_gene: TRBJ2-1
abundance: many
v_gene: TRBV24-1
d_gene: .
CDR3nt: TGTGCCACCAGTGCCGTCACGGGCTCCTCCTACAATGAGCAGTTCTTC
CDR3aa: CATSAVTGSSYNEQFF

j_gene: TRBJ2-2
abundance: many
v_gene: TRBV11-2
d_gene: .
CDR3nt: TGTGCCAGCAGCCGGATCGCAGGGAGGAACACCGGGGAGCTGTTTTTT
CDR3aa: CASSRIAGRNTGELFF

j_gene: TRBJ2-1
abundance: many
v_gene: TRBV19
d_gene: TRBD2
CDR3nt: TGTGCCAGTAGTATTCAGGGAGGGAGTCTAAATGAGCAGTTCTTC
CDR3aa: CASSIQGGSLNEQFF

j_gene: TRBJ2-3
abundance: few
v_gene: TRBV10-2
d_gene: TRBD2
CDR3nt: TGCGCCAGCAGTGAGTCGACGGCGGGGGGACCCACAGATACGCAGTATTTT
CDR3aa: CASSESTAGGPTDTQYF

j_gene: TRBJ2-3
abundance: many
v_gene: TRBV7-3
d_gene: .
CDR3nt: TGTGCCAGCAGCTTACCCGCTAGCACAGATACGCAGTATTTT
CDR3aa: CASSLPASTDTQYF

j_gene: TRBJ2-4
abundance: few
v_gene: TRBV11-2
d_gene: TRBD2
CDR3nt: TGTGCCAGCAGCTTCCGGGGGGGAAACATTCAGTACTTC
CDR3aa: CASSFRGGNIQYF